Presented here are 14 T cell receptor beta chains from one specimen sequenced in a study of T cell clonotyping in hematopoietic cell transplantation. Profiled with immunoSEQ multiplex PCR; TCRdb holds only in-frame clones, not every one. This sample carries more than 20,000 clones, 65% to 90% of them seen once, and the ten largest clones take about 24%. Time point here: recipient sample about 28 days before transplant, after cytoreduction. The sample consisted of peripheral blood mononuclear cells, taken before stem cell transplant. Every receptor here comes from a woman aged 55-70 years with acute myeloid leukemia. Some clones in this sample may be carry-over from other donors' samples.

The V gene is TRBV4-3, the J gene TRBJ1-2; perhaps TRBD1 as D (5 bases). CDR3 length equals 17 residues. In germline, CDR1 is LGHNA, CDR2 YSLEER. V shed 4 bases and J shed 7 bases, with 25 bases lying between them. The CDR3 loop is CASSLTLDRGRDAGYTF. The CDR3 DNA sequence: TGCGCCAGCAGCCTTACCCTTGACCGGGGGAGGGACGCTGGCTACACCTTC.

The rearrangement uses TRBV5-4 and TRBJ2-7; possible D gene TRBD1, 6 bases. Germline V lookup: CDR1 SGHNT, CDR2 YYREEE (reference sequence). The V end lost 4 bases, the J end lost 2 bases, and 10 bases lay between the germline ends. The CDR3 runs 13 residues. CDR3 coding DNA: TGTGCCAGCAGCGACAGGCTTGCCTACGAGCAGTACTTC. Protein sequence: CASSDRLAYEQYF. Drawing the rest from reference TRBV5-4 and TRBJ2-7, the complete variable domain is ETGVTQSPTHLIKTRGQQVTLRCSSQSGHNTVSWYQQALGQGPQFIFQYYREEENGRGNFPPRFSGLQFPNYSSELNVNALELDDSALYLCASSDRLAYEQYFGPGTRLTVT.

The chain links TRBV19 to TRBJ2-7, with a tentative D call TRBD2 (6 bases). This CDR3 is built from 13 residues. Germline values: CDR1 LNHDA, CDR2 SQIVND (reference sequence). V gave up 4 bases and J gave up 3 bases, with 10 bases separating them. This chain's CDR3 is CASSKGRSYEQYF. In DNA form, the CDR3 reads TGTGCCAGTAGTAAAGGGAGGAGCTACGAGCAGTACTTC. Complete variable domain (other parts from reference TRBV19 and TRBJ2-7): DGGITQSPKYLFRKEGQNVTLSCEQNLNHDAMYWYRQDPGQGLRLIYYSQIVNDFQKGDIAEGYSVSREKKESFPLTVTSAQKNPTAFYLCASSKGRSYEQYFGPGTRLTVT.

The CDR3 region is CASSLAGTGNEKLFF. The CDR3 nucleotides are TGCGCCAGCAGCCTCGCCGGGACAGGGAACGAAAAACTGTTTTTT. The rearrangement links TRBV5-1 to TRBJ1-4; the match to TRBD1 covers 9 bases. Germline V gives CDR1 SGHRS, CDR2 YFSETQ. The CDR3 is 15 residues long. V gave up 4 bases and J gave up 8 bases; unmatched junction bases: 9.

This chain joins TRBV7-2 and TRBJ2-1, with D maybe TRBD1 (6 bases). The V end lost 1 base, the J end lost 3 bases, and 7 bases lay between the germline ends. Germline V gene lookup returns CDR1 SGHTA and CDR2 FQGNSA. The CDR3 contains 14 residues. The CDR3 reads CASSLVRGYNEQFF. CDR3 sequence (DNA): TGTGCCAGCAGCTTAGTCAGGGGCTACAATGAGCAGTTCTTC.

The CDR3 here is CASSISGTGAFF. CDR3 nucleotide sequence: TGCGCCAGCAGCATATCCGGGACGGGAGCTTTCTTT. This rearrangement joins TRBV5-1 to TRBJ1-1; D is possibly TRBD1 (5 bases). The CDR3 length is 12 residues. The germline V gene encodes CDR1 SGHRS and CDR2 YFSETQ. Trimming took 4 bases from V and 10 from J, leaving 14 bases between them. Using reference TRBV5-1 and TRBJ1-1 for the parts outside the CDR3, the full variable domain is KAGVTQTPRYLIKTRGQQVTLSCSPISGHRSVSWYQQTPGQGLQFLFEYFSETQRNKGNFPGRFSGRQFSNSRSEMNVSTLELGDSALYLCASSISGTGAFFGQGTRLTVV.

This clone showed up just a few times. This sequence joins TRBV5-1 and TRBJ2-7; 7 nucleotides match TRBD1. In germline, CDR1 is SGHRS, CDR2 YFSETQ. CDR3 length equals 14 residues. With 4 bases clipped from V and 6 bases from J, the junction kept 10 bases outside the gene matches. The CDR3: CASSRRDSPPEQYF. The DNA of the CDR3 is TGCGCCAGCAGCCGCCGGGACAGTCCTCCCGAGCAGTACTTC.

V is TRBV4-1 and J is TRBJ1-6; D is perhaps TRBD1 (5 bases). The CDR3 is 13 amino acids. V lost 4 bases, J lost 14 bases, and 15 bases lay in between. Germline CDR1 and CDR2: MGHRA and YSYEKL. For the CDR3, the DNA is TGCGCCAGCAGCCCACCGGGACTTGGGGCCCTCCACTTT. Amino acid sequence: CASSPPGLGALHF.

The chain links TRBV19 to TRBJ1-5; 7 bases fit TRBD1. The CDR3 covers 14 residues. Germline loops: CDR1 LNHDA, CDR2 SQIVND (reference sequence). The V segment lost 6 bases and the J segment 5 bases; nucleotides outside the gene matches: 7. The CDR3: CASRTQGGDQPQHF. In DNA form, the CDR3 reads TGTGCCAGTAGGACTCAGGGGGGGGATCAGCCCCAGCATTTT.

The gene calls are TRBV28 and TRBJ2-1; 15 bases map to TRBD2. The junction had 5 bases not matched to a gene; V was cut back by 5 bases and J by 6 bases. The CDR3 covers 16 residues. The V gene's germline CDR1 is MDHEN and CDR2 SYDVKM. The CDR3 protein is CASSGTSGRPFNEQFF. For the CDR3, the DNA is TGTGCCAGCAGTGGGACTAGCGGGAGGCCGTTCAATGAGCAGTTCTTC.

The V and J genes are TRBV28 and TRBJ1-1; 9 bases fit TRBD1. Germline trimming cut 5 bases from V and 5 bases from J; bases unmatched to any gene: 9. This CDR3 is built from 15 residues. Germline lookup yields CDR1 MDHEN and CDR2 SYDVKM. The CDR3 region is CASSTWTGERTEAFF. CDR3 sequence (DNA): TGTGCCAGCAGTACCTGGACAGGGGAAAGGACTGAAGCTTTCTTT.

This chain uses TRBV27 with TRBJ2-5; 7 nucleotides line up with TRBD1. After removal of 5 bases from V and 0 bases from J, the junction contained 3 bases not matched to a gene. The CDR3 covers 14 residues. Germline CDR1 MNHEY, CDR2 SMNVEV (reference sequence). Here the CDR3 DNA reads TGTGCCAGCAGTAAGGGACAGCACCAAGAGACCCAGTACTTC. It codes for CASSKGQHQETQYF.

The count of this clone is one. Other DNA sequences in the sample encode the same CDR3. V usage is TRBV5-1 and J usage is TRBJ2-2; maybe TRBD2 (6 bases). In germline, CDR1 is SGHRS, CDR2 YFSETQ. The CDR3 sequence is 16 residues long. V lost 0 bases to trimming and J lost 0 bases, with 9 bases between them. CDR3 sequence reads: CASSLAGGTNTGELFF. The CDR3 DNA sequence: TGCGCCAGCAGCTTGGCTGGAGGGACGAACACCGGGGAGCTGTTTTTT.

The V and J genes are TRBV7-2 and TRBJ1-2; perhaps TRBD1 as D (5 bases). This CDR3 is 14 amino acids long. V was trimmed by 1 base and J by 6 bases, leaving 12 bases between them. Per the germline V gene, CDR1 is SGHTA and CDR2 is FQGNSA. CDR3 protein: CASSLGGEGNGYTF. In DNA, the CDR3 is TGTGCCAGCAGCTTAGGAGGGGAGGGGAATGGCTACACCTTC.